The clone carrying this T cell receptor beta chain occurred once. The source of the sample is a study of blood T cell repertoires in COVID-19. For the study at large: COVID-19 samples from acute and convalescent phases originated in the United States, Italy and Spain.

Germline V gives CDR1 LNHDA, CDR2 SQIVND (reference sequence). The CDR3 is 13 amino acids. Trimming left V 7 bases short and J 7 bases short, with 11 bases between. All recovered Cohort 3 donors got two negative PCRs, got clearance, or saw symptom resolution. Per the original methods: Amplification of reference gene primers was used by the study to estimate nucleated cell counts. The repertoire was sequenced with immunoSEQ multiplex PCR; TCRdb's copy has only in-frame clones and lacks some. The DNA gave D and trimming, while V, J and clone size come from that table. The data contain some 350,000 clones, around 90% of them singletons.

The chain is built from TRBV19 and TRBJ1-6; D not certain. Sequencing input: PBMCs or T cells enriched from blood (not recorded which). The sequence came from a man under 40 who had recovered from COVID-19. In DNA, the CDR3 is TGTGCCAGTAAACCGGTAAAGAATTCACCCCTCCACTTT. Amino acid sequence: CASKPVKNSPLHF.